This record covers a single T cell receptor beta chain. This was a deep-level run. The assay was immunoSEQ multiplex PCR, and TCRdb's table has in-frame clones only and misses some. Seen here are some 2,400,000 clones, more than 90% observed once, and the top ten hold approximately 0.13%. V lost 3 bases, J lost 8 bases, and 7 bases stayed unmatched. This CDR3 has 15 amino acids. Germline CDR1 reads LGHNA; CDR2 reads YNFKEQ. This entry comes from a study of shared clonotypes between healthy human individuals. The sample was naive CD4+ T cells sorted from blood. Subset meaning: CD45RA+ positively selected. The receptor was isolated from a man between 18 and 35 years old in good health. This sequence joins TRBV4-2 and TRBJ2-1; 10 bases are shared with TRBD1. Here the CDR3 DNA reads TGTGCCAGCAGCCACTCTGGACAGGGGGAGGATGAGCAGTTCTTC. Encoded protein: CASSHSGQGEDEQFF.